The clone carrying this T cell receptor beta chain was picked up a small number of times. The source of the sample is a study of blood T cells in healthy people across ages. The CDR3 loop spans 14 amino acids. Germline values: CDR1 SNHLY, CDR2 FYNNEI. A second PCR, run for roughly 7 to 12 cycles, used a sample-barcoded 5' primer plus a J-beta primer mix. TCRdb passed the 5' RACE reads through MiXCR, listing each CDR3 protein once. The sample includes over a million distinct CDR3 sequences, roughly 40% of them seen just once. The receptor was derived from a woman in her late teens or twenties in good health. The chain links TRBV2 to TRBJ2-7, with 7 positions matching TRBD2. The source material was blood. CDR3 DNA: TGTGCAGCGGGGCAGCTAGATTTTTCCTACGAGCAGTACTTC. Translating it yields CAAGQLDFSYEQYF. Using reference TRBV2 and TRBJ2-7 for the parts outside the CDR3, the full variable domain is EPEVTQTPSHQVTQMGQEVILRCVPISNHLYFYWYRQILGQKVEFLVSFYNNEISEKSEIFDDQFSVERPDGSNFTLKIRSTKLEDSAMYFCAAGQLDFSYEQYFGPGTRLTVT.